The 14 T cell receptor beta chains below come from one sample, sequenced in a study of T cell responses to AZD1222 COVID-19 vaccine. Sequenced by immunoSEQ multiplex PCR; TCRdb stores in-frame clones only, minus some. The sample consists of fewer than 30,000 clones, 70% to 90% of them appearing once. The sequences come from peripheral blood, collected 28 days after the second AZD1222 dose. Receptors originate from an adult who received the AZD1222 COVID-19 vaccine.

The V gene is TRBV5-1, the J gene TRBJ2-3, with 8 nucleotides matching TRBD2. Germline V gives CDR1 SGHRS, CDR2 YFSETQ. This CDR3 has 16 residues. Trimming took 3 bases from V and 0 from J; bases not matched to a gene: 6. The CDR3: CASSSETGGSTDTQYF. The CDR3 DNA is TGCGCCAGCAGCTCCGAAACGGGGGGGAGCACAGATACGCAGTATTTT. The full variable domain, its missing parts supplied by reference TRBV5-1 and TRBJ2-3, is KAGVTQTPRYLIKTRGQQVTLSCSPISGHRSVSWYQQTPGQGLQFLFEYFSETQRNKGNFPGRFSGRQFSNSRSEMNVSTLELGDSALYLCASSSETGGSTDTQYFGPGTRLTVL.

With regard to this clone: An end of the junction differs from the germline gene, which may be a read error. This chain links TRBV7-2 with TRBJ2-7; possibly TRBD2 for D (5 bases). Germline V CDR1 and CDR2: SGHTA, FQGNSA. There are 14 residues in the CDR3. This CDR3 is CASTLLEFPYEQYF. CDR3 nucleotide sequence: TGTGCCAGCACCTTACTAGAGTTTCCCTACGAGCAGTACTTC.

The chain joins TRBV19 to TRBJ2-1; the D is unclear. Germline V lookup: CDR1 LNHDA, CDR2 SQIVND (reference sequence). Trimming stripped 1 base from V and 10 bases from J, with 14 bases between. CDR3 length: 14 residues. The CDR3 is CASSIVAAPREQFF. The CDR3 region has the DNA TGTGCCAGTAGTATAGTTGCGGCCCCACGCGAGCAGTTCTTC.

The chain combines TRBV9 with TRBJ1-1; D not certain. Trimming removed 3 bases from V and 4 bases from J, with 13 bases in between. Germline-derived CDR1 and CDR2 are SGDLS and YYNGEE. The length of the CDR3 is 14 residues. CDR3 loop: CASSALGLPTEAFF. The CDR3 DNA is TGTGCCAGCAGCGCACTGGGATTGCCCACTGAAGCTTTCTTT. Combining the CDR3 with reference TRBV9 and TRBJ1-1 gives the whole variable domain DSGVTQTPKHLITATGQRVTLRCSPRSGDLSVYWYQQSLDQGLQFLIQYYNGEERAKGNILERFSAQQFPDLHSELNLSSLELGDSALYFCASSALGLPTEAFFGQGTRLTVV.

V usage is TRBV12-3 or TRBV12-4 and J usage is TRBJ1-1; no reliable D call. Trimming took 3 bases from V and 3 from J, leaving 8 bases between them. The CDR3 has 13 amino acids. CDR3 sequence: CASSFAEDTEAFF. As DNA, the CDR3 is TGTGCCAGCAGTTTCGCGGAGGACACTGAAGCTTTCTTT.

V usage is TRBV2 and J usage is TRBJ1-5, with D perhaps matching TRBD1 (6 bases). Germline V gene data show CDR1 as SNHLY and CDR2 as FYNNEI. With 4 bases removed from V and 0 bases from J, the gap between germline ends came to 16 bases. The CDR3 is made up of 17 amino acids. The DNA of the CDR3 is TGTGCCAGCAGTGCCGAAGGGGGGGGGTATAGCAATCAGCCCCAGCATTTT. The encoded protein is CASSAEGGGYSNQPQHF. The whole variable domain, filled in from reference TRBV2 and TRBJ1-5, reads EPEVTQTPSHQVTQMGQEVILRCVPISNHLYFYWYRQILGQKVEFLVSFYNNEISEKSEIFDDQFSVERPDGSNFTLKIRSTKLEDSAMYFCASSAEGGGYSNQPQHFGDGTRLSIL.

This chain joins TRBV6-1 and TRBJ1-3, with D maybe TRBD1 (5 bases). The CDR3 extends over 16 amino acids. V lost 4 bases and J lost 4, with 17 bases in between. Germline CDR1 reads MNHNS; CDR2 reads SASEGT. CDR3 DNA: TGTGCCAGCAGTGGGGGCCTCCTAAGTTCCGGAAACACCATATATTTT. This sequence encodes CASSGGLLSSGNTIYF.

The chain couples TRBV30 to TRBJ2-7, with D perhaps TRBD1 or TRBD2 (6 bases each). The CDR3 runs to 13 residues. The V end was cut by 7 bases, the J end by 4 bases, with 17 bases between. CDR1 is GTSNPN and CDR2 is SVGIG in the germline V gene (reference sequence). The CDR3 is CALSAGGGYEQYF. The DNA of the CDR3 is TGTGCCTTATCGGCCGGGGGCGGGTACGAGCAGTACTTC.

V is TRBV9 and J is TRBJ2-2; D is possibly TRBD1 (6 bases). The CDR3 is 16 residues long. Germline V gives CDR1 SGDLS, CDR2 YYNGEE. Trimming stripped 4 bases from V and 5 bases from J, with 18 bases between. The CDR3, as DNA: TGTGCCAGCAGCCCTCAGGGGCTTGGTGTGACCGGGGAGCTGTTTTTT. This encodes CASSPQGLGVTGELFF.

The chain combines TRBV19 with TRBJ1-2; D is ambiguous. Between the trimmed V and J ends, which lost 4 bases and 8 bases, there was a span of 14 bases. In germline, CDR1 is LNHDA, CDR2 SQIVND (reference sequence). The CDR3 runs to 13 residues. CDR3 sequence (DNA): TGTGCCAGTAGTACAATCGGGTCCATCGGCTACACCTTC. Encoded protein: CASSTIGSIGYTF.

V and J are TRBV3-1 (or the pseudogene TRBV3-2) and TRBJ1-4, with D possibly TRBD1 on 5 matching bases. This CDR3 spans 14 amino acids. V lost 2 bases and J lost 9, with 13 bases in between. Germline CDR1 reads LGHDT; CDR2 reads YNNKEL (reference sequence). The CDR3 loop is CASSQNPGGKKLFF. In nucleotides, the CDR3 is TGTGCCAGCAGCCAAAACCCGGGGGGAAAAAAACTGTTTTTT.

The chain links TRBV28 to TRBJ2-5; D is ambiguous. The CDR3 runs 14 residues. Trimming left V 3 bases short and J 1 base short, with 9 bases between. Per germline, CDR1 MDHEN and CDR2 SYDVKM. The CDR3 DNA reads TGTGCCAGCAGTTTTCGGCAGCTCCAAGAGACCCAGTACTTC. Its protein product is CASSFRQLQETQYF. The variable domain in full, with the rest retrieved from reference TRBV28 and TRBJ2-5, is DVKVTQSSRYLVKRTGEKVFLECVQDMDHENMFWYRQDPGLGLRLIYFSYDVKMKEKGDIPEGYSVSREKKERFSLILESASTNQTSMYLCASSFRQLQETQYFGPGTRLLVL.

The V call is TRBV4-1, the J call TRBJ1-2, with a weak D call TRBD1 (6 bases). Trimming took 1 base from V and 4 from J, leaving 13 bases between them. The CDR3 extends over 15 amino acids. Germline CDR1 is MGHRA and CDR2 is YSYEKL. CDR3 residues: CASSQGSAGVYGYTF. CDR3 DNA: TGCGCCAGCAGCCAAGGGTCAGCAGGGGTCTATGGCTACACCTTC.

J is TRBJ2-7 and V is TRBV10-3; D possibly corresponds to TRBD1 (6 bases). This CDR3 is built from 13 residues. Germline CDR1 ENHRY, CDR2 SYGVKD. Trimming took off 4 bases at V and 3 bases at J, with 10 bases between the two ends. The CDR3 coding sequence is TGTGCCATCAGTGGAGGACAGAGCTACGAGCAGTACTTC. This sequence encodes CAISGGQSYEQYF.